This T cell receptor (beta chain) was recovered during a study of regulatory T cells in long-lasting Graves disease (dated by TCRdb to the early 2020s). In terms of the full investigation: Persistent Graves' disease was defined as persistently positive TSH receptor autoantibodies together with antithyroid drug treatment for over 5 years. The study was registered as a clinical trial and conducted in China. Antithyroid drugs had been taken for about 9.7 years on average by persistent Graves' disease patients in the clinical cohort. Persistent Graves' disease patients were compared with newly diagnosed Graves' disease patients by peripheral blood TCR sequencing and RNA sequencing. TCR sequencing covered some 13 persistent and 20 or so newly diagnosed Graves' disease patients, 33 samples in total. What the work shows at the level of the full study, not this receptor alone: The study examined only peripheral blood because the primary lesion, thyroid tissue, could not be accessed. Only the TCR beta chain was sequenced and analyzed. Compared with newly diagnosed patients, patients with persistent Graves' disease had lower TCR Shannon entropy and fewer highly expanded clones, which suggests clonal expansion. More public clonotypes were shared among persistent patients (roughly 2,700) than among newly diagnosed patients (roughly 1,000). Persistent disease showed preferential use of TRBV28, TRBJ1-2 and TRBJ2-5, whereas newly diagnosed disease favored TRBV20-1 and TRBJ2-1. As a limitation, the authors acknowledged that the small sample size may reduce accuracy.

The library was obtained by multiplex PCR. The data were produced on an Illumina HiSeq 4000. To build TCR beta libraries, CDR3 regions were amplified by Arm-PCR using iRepertoire HTBI primers. PCR products were gel purified before sequencing. As for the original processing: Gene usage analysis of CDR3 amino acid clonotypes relied on the 55 to 80 TRBV and 14 TRBJ segments identified across samples. Filtered high-quality paired reads were merged into contigs using COPE and FqMerger. Contigs were aligned with BLAST to IMGT TRBV, TRBD and TRBJ reference genes, and CDR3 was defined per IMGT. Clonotypes above 0.1% frequency were classified as highly expanded clones. Shannon entropy served as the measure of repertoire diversity, while the Gini coefficient captured V-J evenness. Public clonotypes were defined as clonotypes shared by more than one individual. In-frame beta chains were kept once TCRdb had trimmed the public reads at Q25 with fastp and called clones with MiXCR. For every CDR3 protein sequence, its rows merge into one entry that carries the most common genes and DNA. TCRdb, not the authors, supplied the V and J calls. Present in this sample are approximately 380,000 distinct CDR3 sequences, 20% of which were seen just once. Roughly 20% of the sample lies in the top ten.

The germline V gene sets CDR1 to SGHRS and CDR2 to YFSETQ. The V and J ends are trimmed by 3 bases and 0 bases, leaving 8 bases between them. The CDR3 measures 14 amino acids from cysteine to phenylalanine. Here the CDR3 DNA is all that survives: 42 bases in frame from base 1. The time point label here, explained by the study, means: persistent/refractory GD, antithyroid drugs over 5 years with positive TRAb. RNA was extracted from PBMCs in TRIzol for both TCR sequencing and RNA sequencing. Graves' disease was diagnosed according to American Thyroid Association guidelines. Patients were recruited from an endocrinology department in Xi'an, China. Each patient gave approximately 10 milliliters of peripheral blood, collected in an EDTA anticoagulant tube. PBMCs were isolated by Ficoll Paque Plus density gradient separation without further T cell sorting. RNA quality was checked with an Agilent 2100 Bioanalyzer and agarose gel, and concentration with a NanoDrop 2000.

There are a few counts of this clonotype. Its antigen remains undetermined. Base qualities are not provided; no much larger clone lies one nucleotide away. The origin of this receptor is a female donor with Graves disease. The V and J segments used are TRBV5-1 and TRBJ2-3; no confident D gene assignment can be made. Here the sequenced sample was peripheral blood mononuclear cells (PBMCs), taken when the disease was refractory, from a patient treated with antithyroid drugs. CDR3 region: CASSSDQSTDTQYF. The nucleotide sequence is TGCGCCAGCAGCTCGGACCAGAGCACAGATACGCAGTATTTT.